This record looks at one TCR beta chain sequence and its context. The data stem from a study of blood T cell repertoires in COVID-19. Study overall: The samples span acute and convalescent COVID-19 from the United States, Italy and Spain. PBMCs, B-cell-depleted T cells, or T cells provided the cDNA or gDNA that made up the material.

Original analysis: Nucleated cell number was recorded as an estimate derived from reference gene primer amplification. Assay: immunoSEQ multiplex PCR; the TCRdb copy retains only in-frame clones and omits some. That table gives V, J and clone size, and the DNA gave D and trimming. This table holds some 80,000 clones, 88% found once. Sample: peripheral blood. This receptor was obtained from a human donor in a cohort sampled during active COVID-19.

In DNA, the CDR3 is TGTGCCAGCAGCTTAGCGGGACAGGGAAGGAAGAACACTGAAGCTTTCTTT. Its protein product is CASSLAGQGRKNTEAFF. The genes are TRBV7-6 and TRBJ1-1; 9 nucleotides match TRBD1. The length of the CDR3 is 17 residues. Germline V lookup: CDR1 SGHVS, CDR2 FNYEAQ. V shed 0 bases and J 1 base; nucleotides not matched to a gene: 6.